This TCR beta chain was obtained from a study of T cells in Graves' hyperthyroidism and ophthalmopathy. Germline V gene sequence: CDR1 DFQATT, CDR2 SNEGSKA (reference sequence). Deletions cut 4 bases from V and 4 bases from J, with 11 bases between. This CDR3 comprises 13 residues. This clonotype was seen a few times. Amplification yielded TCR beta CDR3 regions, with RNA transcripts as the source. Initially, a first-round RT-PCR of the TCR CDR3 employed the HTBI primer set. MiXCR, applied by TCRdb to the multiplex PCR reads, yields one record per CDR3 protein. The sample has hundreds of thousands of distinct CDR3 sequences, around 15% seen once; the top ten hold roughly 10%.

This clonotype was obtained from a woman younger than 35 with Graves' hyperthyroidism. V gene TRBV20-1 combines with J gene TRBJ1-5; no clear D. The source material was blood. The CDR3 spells CSAKRRDNQPQHF. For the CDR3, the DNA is TGCAGTGCTAAGAGGAGGGATAATCAGCCCCAGCATTTT.